Sequencing of this T cell receptor beta chain was carried out in a study of shared clonotypes between healthy human individuals. Study processing details: ImmunoSEQ supplied junction-only sequences lacking quality scores, so filtering was different. The data were produced by immunoSEQ multiplex PCR, yet TCRdb's version contains in-frame clones alone and is incomplete. V, J and clone size reflect that table, while D and trimming were determined from the DNA. The profile shows hundreds of thousands of clones, more than 60% of them singletons. Trimming cost V 0 bases and J 6 bases, with 17 bases left between them. This CDR3 comprises 16 residues.

V and J are TRBV23-1 and TRBJ1-2; D may be TRBD1 (5 bases). TRBV23-1 is annotated as an ORF whose role is uncertain. The sample taken for sequencing was memory CD4+ T cells sorted from blood. Described subset: CD45RA-negative fraction. The TCR comes from a man aged 25-40 years in good health. CDR3 protein: CASSQSMNPQGDGYTF. The CDR3 DNA reads as TGCGCCAGCAGTCAATCTATGAATCCCCAGGGCGATGGCTACACCTTC.